The T cell receptor (beta chain) under discussion was sequenced for a study of T-cell reconstitution after alpha-beta-depleted transplantation in children. Note on this clonotype: Its specificity is unknown.

The study, taken as a whole, reports: Diversity and T-cell counts at one year after transplant derived mostly from new T cells.

TCRbeta library preparation incorporated unique molecular identifiers. From the PCR reads, TCRdb called clonotypes with MiXCR, one entry per CDR3 protein. The sample has fewer than 1 million distinct CDR3 sequences, roughly 16% seen once. The source was PBMCs, mostly from graft donor cells, collected 360 days after TCRalphabeta/CD19-depleted stem cell transplant. The receptor comes from a male patient younger than 18 who had a stem cell transplant for acute lymphoblastic leukemia, so the T cells may come from the graft donor.

The CDR3: CSVGTGMIQEQYF. CDR3 in DNA: TGCAGCGTGGGGACAGGGATGATACAAGAGCAGTACTTC. The chain is built from TRBV29-1 and TRBJ2-7, with 9 positions matching TRBD1. The CDR3 has 13 residues. V trimming: 6 bases; J trimming: 7 bases; junction bases outside the gene matches: 10. Germline V gene lookup returns CDR1 SQVTM and CDR2 ANQGSEA.